Listed below are T cell receptor beta chains from one sample, sequenced in a study of T cells in Graves' hyperthyroidism and ophthalmopathy. TCRdb analysed the multiplex PCR reads with MiXCR anew, one entry per CDR3 protein. Among around 380,000 distinct CDR3 sequences listed, approximately 13% were seen once. The sequenced sample was blood. The receptors come from a man aged 25 to 40 with Graves' hyperthyroidism that later progressed to Graves' ophthalmopathy. CDR3s include the opening cysteine and the closing phenylalanine or tryptophan.

V,CDR3
TRBV9,CASSPFGRPDYEQYF
TRBV10-2,CASSESYSTDTQYF
TRBV12-3/TRBV12-4,CASSFAGGELFF
TRBV7-8,CASSPGRGTGSPLHF
TRBV5-1,CASSWTGATTNEKLFF
TRBV11-3,CASSLQFGNTIYF
TRBV30,CAWSVLGMNTEAFF
TRBV18,CASSPGQNGEQFF
TRBV30,CAWSVGWGEEQYF
TRBV7-9,CASSHGQGGDEKLFF
TRBV9,CASSVGLGHGQETQYF
TRBV6-1,CASSSTEFSSGNTIYF
TRBV6-5,CASSFTGGTQPQHF
TRBV28,CASSFLGLDTEAFF
TRBV6-2/TRBV6-3,CASRRGLLRDNEQFF
TRBV2,CASSRDFTDTQYF
TRBV6-1,CASTVSVTDTQYF
TRBV7-2,CASSSQGDEKLFF
TRBV12-5,CASEVRGQPQHF
TRBV3-1,CASSHTGNGELFF
TRBV5-6,CASSWGTGANSPLHF
TRBV11-2,CASSSISIRGAGTEAFF
TRBV5-8,CASSSGTETTDTQYF
TRBV2,CASSEWIQVAYEQYF
TRBV28,CASSFLGLPQETQYF
TRBV3-1,CASSLSGGGRGEQFF
TRBV7-9,CASSLARLETQYF
TRBV19,CASSNGVSGTEAFF
TRBV12-3/TRBV12-4,CASRRSRGGLGETQYF
TRBV6-1,CASSQRPHQETQYF
TRBV12-3/TRBV12-4,CASSQIRGTASGSYEQYF
TRBV7-3,CASSLEGEETQYF
TRBV6-6,CASSYKASGYEQFF
TRBV28,CASSAPGQGNDEQYF
TRBV6-5,CASSYSMNTEAFF
TRBV9,CASSVSSGAVETQYF
TRBV27,CASSLSLGEGYTF
TRBV12-3/TRBV12-4,CASSLGGGQSSPLHF
TRBV7-6,CASSLGKRGEAFF
TRBV12-3/TRBV12-4,CASSSAASSYEQYF
TRBV7-3,CASSLQGGGTEAFF
TRBV6-2/TRBV6-3,CASSYSSGGSDTQYF